The 8 T cell receptor beta chains listed next were all sequenced from one sample in a study of tumor and adjacent non-tumor tissue in lung cancer. RNA was extracted from bulk tissue without any cell sorting. More than 3 cm separated this lung sample from the edge of the tumor. The library came from three nested PCR rounds adapted from ARM-PCR protocols. Using its own MiXCR run on the multiplex PCR reads, TCRdb lists one record per CDR3 protein. The sample carries 85,000 or so distinct CDR3 sequences, under 80% recorded once. Sequencing used distant non-tumor lung tissue. All receptors derive from a woman in her forties or fifties with non-small cell lung cancer.

J is TRBJ2-1 and V is TRBV11-2; the D gene is possibly TRBD1 (5 bases). The CDR3 has 13 amino acids. Germline CDR1 is SGHAT and CDR2 is FQNNGV. CDR3 coding DNA: TGTTTCAGCAGTCTAGGGGCTTTCAATGAGCAGTTCTTC. Its protein product is CFSSLGAFNEQFF.

About this clonotype itself: One junction end does not reproduce the germline sequence, and a read error may be involved. This chain links TRBV11-2 with TRBJ2-3, with D unclear. Germline loops: CDR1 SGHAT, CDR2 FQNNGV. CDR3 length: 13 residues. The chain's CDR3 is CVSSLRSENTHYF. The CDR3 bases are TGTGTCAGCAGCTTACGGTCGGAGAATACGCATTATTTT. Complete variable domain (other parts from reference TRBV11-2 and TRBJ2-3): EAGVAQSPRYKIIEKRQSVAFWCNPISGHATLYWYQQILGQGPKLLIQFQNNGVVDDSQLPKDRFSAERLKGVDSTLKIQPAKLEDSAVYLCVSSLRSENTHYFGPGTRLTVL.

This clonotype was recorded many times. This sequence joins TRBV5-1 and TRBJ1-4, with D uncertain. Per the germline V gene, CDR1 is SGHRS and CDR2 is YFSETQ. The CDR3 covers 17 residues. V lost 0 bases and J lost 1, with 13 bases in between. The CDR3 protein is CASSLATSARTNEKLFF. The CDR3 DNA is TGCGCCAGCAGCTTGGCCACTAGCGCGCGAACTAATGAAAAACTGTTTTTT.

This clonotype was detected many times. J is TRBJ1-2 and V is TRBV12-3 or TRBV12-4; D unclear. Trimming pared 6 bases from V and 8 bases from J, leaving 19 bases between. This CDR3 has 14 amino acids. DNA of the CDR3: TGTGCCAGCAGCCTCATGGACCTCACGGAAGGCTACACCTTC. It encodes CASSLMDLTEGYTF.

Notes on this clonotype: Compared with germline, one end of the junction differs, possibly owing to a read error. The V gene is TRBV11-2, the J gene TRBJ1-3; tentative D call: TRBD1 (5 bases). CDR3 length: 15 residues. CDR1 is SGHAT, CDR2 FQNNGV, per germline. As DNA, the CDR3 is TGCACCAGCAGCACAGGCATGAACTCTGGAAACACCATATATTTT. Protein: CTSSTGMNSGNTIYF.

With regard to this clonotype: A read error may produce the germline difference seen at one junction end. J is TRBJ2-5 and V is TRBV6-6, with D tentatively TRBD2 (5 bases). CDR3 size: 15 residues. The germline CDR1 and CDR2 sequences are MNHNY and SVGAGI (reference sequence). The CDR3 protein is CASSPPDSAGETQYF. In DNA, the CDR3 is TGTGCCAGCAGTCCCCCGGACTCAGCTGGTGAGACTCAGTACTTC.

J is TRBJ1-5 and V is TRBV6-1; tentatively, D is TRBD1 (5 bases). In germline, CDR1 is MNHNS, CDR2 SASEGT. This CDR3 contains 16 residues. CDR3 protein: CENSVQRGRGNQPQHF. The CDR3 nucleotides read TGTGAGAACAGTGTGCAGAGGGGTCGGGGCAATCAGCCCCAGCATTTT.

About this clonotype itself: A read error may account for a junction end that differs from germline. The J gene is TRBJ2-1, the V gene TRBV6-5; no reliable D call. CDR1 is MNHEY, CDR2 SVGAGI, per germline. This CDR3 spans 17 amino acids. The CDR3 DNA is TGTACCAGCAGTTACTCCTTTGCCCCAAGCTCCTACGATGAGCAGTTCTTC. It encodes CTSSYSFAPSSYDEQFF.